This T cell receptor (beta chain) emerged from a study of early T cells in non-severe SARS-CoV-2 infection. Study background: Unsorted whole blood bulk RNA was sequenced, with unpaired chains. Study-level findings and limits: VDJdb matching, biased toward anti-spike CD8 responses, missed private and CD4 specificities.

The CDR3 totals 16 residues. After removal of 5 bases from V and 7 bases from J, the junction contained 12 bases not matched to a gene. CDR1 and CDR2 from the germline V gene are SGHTA and FQGNSA. The sample holds a few counts of this clonotype. Its antigen is currently unknown. Molecules of cDNA were individually given unique molecular identifiers that were attached to them. TCRdb recomputed calls from the 5' RACE reads with MiXCR, one row per CDR3 protein. The sample records tens of thousands of distinct CDR3 sequences, around 6% being singletons. The specimen was whole blood, collected at baseline. The rearrangement links TRBV7-2 to TRBJ2-5; TRBD2 agrees at 11 bases. The origin of this receptor is an adult who was a healthcare worker with PCR-confirmed SARS-CoV-2 infection or an uninfected control (not recorded which). CDR3 sequence: CASSITGTSGLWTQYF. CDR3 nucleotide sequence: TGTGCCAGCAGCATCACCGGGACTAGCGGTCTTTGGACCCAGTACTTC. Together with reference TRBV7-2 and TRBJ2-5, the CDR3 gives the full variable domain: GAGVSQSPSNKVTEKGKDVELRCDPISGHTALYWYRQSLGQGLEFLIYFQGNSAPDKSGLPSDRFSAERTGGSVSTLTIQRTQQEDSAVYLCASSITGTSGLWTQYFGPGTRLLVL.